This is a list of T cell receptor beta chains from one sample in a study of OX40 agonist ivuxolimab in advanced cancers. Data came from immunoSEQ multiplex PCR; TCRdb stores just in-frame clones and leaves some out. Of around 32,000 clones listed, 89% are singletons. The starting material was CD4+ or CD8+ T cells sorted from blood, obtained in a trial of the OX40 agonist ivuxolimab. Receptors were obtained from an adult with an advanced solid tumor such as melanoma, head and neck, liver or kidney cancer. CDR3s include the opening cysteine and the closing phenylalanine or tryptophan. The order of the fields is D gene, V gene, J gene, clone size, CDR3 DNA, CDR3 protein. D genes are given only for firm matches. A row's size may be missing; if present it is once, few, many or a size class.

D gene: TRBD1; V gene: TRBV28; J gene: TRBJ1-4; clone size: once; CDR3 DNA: TGTGCCAGCGGGGCAGGGGGCTCAACTAATGAAAAACTGTTTTTT; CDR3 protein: CASGAGGSTNEKLFF
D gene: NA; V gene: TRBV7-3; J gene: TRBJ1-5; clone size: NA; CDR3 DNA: TGTGCCAGCAGCTTAATCGAGCTGGGGAAAAGAGAGGGGAATCAGCCCCAGCATTTT; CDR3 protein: CASSLIELGKREGNQPQHF
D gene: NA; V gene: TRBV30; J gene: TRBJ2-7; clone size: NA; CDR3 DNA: TGTGCCTGGAGTGTGCGACAGGTCCCCTACGAGCAGTACTTC; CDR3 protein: CAWSVRQVPYEQYF
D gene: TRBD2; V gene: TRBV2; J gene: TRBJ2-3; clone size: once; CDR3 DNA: TGTGCCAGCAGTCCCAGCGGGGGGGAAAGAGATACGCAGTATTTT; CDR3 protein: CASSPSGGERDTQYF
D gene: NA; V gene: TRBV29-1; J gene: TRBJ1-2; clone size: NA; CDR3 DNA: TGCAGCGTCGTGGACCTATATGGCTACACCTTC; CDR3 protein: CSVVDLYGYTF
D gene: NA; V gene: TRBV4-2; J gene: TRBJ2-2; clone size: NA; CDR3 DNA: TGTGCCAGCAGCCAAGATTCAACCGGGGAGCTGTTTTTT; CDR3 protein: CASSQDSTGELFF
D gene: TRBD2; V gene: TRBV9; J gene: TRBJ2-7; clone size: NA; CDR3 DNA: TGTGCCAGCAGCCCCGGAGGTAGCGGGATGGGTCTCGAGCAGTACTTC; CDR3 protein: CASSPGGSGMGLEQYF
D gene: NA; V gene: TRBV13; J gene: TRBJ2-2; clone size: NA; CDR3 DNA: TGTGCCAGCAGCTTAGTAGGGGAGCTGTTTTTT; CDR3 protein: CASSLVGELFF
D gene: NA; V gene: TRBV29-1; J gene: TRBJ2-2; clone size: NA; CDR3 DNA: TGCAGCGTTGAGAGGGCTAACACCGGGGAGCTGTTTTTT; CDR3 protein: CSVERANTGELFF
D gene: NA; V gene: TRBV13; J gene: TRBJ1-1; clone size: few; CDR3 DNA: TGTGCCAGCAGCTTAATTAATGAAGCTTTCTTT; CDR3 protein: CASSLINEAFF
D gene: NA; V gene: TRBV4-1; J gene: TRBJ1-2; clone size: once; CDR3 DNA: TGCGCCAGCAGCCAAGATCGATCTAACTATGGCTACACCTTC; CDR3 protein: CASSQDRSNYGYTF
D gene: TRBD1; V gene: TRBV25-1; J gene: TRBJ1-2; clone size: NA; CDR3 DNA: TGTGCCAGCAGTGGGGAGGACAGGGGGAAAAGTAACTATGGCTACACCTTC; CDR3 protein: CASSGEDRGKSNYGYTF
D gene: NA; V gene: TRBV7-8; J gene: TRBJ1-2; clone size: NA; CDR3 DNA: TGTGCCAGCAGCTTAGAGACACACAGCTTCTATGGCTACACCTTC; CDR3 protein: CASSLETHSFYGYTF
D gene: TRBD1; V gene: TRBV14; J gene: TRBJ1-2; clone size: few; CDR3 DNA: TGTGCCAGCAGCCAAGCTCTTCTGAGGGGGCGCGAAGTCTACACCTTC; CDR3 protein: CASSQALLRGREVYTF
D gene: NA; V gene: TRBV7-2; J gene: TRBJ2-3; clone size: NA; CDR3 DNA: TGTGCCAGCAGCTTAGGTGATGCTGGGAGCACAGATACGCAGTATTTT; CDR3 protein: CASSLGDAGSTDTQYF
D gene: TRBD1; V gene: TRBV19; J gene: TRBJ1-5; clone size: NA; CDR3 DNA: TGTGCCAGCGTGACAGGGGGGAATCAGCCCCAGCATTTT; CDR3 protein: CASVTGGNQPQHF
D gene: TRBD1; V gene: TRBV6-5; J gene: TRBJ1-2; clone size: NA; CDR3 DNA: TGTGCCAGCACCCAGGGGGGTGGCTACACCTTC; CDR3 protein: CASTQGGGYTF
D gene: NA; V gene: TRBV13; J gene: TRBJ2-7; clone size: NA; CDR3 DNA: TGTGCCAGCAGCTACATAGCAGAGTACGAGCAGTACTTC; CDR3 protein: CASSYIAEYEQYF
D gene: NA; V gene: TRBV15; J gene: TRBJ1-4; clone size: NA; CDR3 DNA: TGTGCCACCAGCCCAGCAAGGGCAGTTCCGAATGAAAAACTGTTTTTT; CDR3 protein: CATSPARAVPNEKLFF
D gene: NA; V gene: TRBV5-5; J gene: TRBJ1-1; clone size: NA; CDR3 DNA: TGTGCCAGCAGCTTGTTGGGGTGGCAGATGAACACTGAAGCTTTCTTT; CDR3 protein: CASSLLGWQMNTEAFF
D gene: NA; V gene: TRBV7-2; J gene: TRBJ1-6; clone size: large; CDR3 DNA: TGTGCCAGCAGCTTGACACCGTATAATTCACCCCTCCACTTT; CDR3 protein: CASSLTPYNSPLHF
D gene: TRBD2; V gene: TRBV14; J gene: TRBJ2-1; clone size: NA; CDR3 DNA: TGTGCCAGCAGCCAACTAGCGGGAGGCGATGAGCAGTTCTTC; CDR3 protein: CASSQLAGGDEQFF
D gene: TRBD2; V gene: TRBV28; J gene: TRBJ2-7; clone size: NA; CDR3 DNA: TGTGCCAGCAGACCGGGGGTTTTCGCTAGCGGTTCCTACGAGCAGTACTTC; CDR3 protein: CASRPGVFASGSYEQYF
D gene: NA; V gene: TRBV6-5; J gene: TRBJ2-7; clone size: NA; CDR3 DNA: TGTGCCAGCAGTTACTCGAAGCCGATCGGACCGAGTGAGCAGTACTTC; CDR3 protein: CASSYSKPIGPSEQYF
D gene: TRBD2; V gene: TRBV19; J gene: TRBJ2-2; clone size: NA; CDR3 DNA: TGTGCCAGTATAGACTTGGCGGGAGGGTGGGACACCGGGGAGCTGTTTTTT; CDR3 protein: CASIDLAGGWDTGELFF
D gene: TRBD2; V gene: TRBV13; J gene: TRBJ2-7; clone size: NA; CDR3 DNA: TGTGCCAGCAGCTTCGGTCTAGCGGGAGTCGAGCAGTACTTC; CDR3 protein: CASSFGLAGVEQYF
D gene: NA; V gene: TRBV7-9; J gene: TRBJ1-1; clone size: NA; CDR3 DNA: TGTGCCAGCAGACCCATACGAGAAGCTTTCTTT; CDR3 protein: CASRPIREAFF
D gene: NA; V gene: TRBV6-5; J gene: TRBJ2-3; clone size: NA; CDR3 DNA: TGTGCCAGCAGTTACTCCCCACTAGTAGGCACAGATACGCAGTATTTT; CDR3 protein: CASSYSPLVGTDTQYF
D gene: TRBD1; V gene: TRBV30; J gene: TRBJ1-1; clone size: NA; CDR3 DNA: TGTGCCTGGAGTTCGGACAGGGGGCTGGGGGCTGAAGCTTTCTTT; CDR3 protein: CAWSSDRGLGAEAFF
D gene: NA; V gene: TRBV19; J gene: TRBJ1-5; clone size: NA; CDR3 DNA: TGTGCCAGTAGTATCCGGGCCGGGCCAGATTTAGGTCAGCCCCAGCATTTT; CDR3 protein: CASSIRAGPDLGQPQHF
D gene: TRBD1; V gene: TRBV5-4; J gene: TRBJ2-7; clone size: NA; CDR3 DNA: TGTGCCAGCAGCTTGGTGGGACAGGTTACAGAGCAGTACTTC; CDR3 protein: CASSLVGQVTEQYF
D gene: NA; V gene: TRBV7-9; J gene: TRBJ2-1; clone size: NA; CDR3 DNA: TGTGCCAGCAGCCTCCCCGGGATCGTCTATGAGCAGTTCTTC; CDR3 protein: CASSLPGIVYEQFF
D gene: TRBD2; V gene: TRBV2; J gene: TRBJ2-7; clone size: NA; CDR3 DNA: TGTGCCAGCCTAGTGGTAGGGACTAGTCTCAACGAGCAGTACTTC; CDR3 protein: CASLVVGTSLNEQYF
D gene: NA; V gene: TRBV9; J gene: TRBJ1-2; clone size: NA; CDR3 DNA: TGTGCCAGCAGCTCCGCGGCAGGCTACACCTTC; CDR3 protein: CASSSAAGYTF
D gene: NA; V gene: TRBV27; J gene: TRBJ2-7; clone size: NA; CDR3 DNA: TGTGCCAGCAGTTTAAGTTTCGGGGTACACGAGCAGTACTTC; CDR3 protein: CASSLSFGVHEQYF
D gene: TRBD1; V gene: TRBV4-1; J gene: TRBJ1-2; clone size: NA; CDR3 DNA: TGCGCCAGCAGCCAGACAGGGTCTGGCTACACCTTC; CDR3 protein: CASSQTGSGYTF
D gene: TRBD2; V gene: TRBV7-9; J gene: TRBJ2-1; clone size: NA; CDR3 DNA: TGTGCCAGCAGCTTATTGTCTAGCGGGAGCGATGAGCAGTTCTTC; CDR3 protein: CASSLLSSGSDEQFF
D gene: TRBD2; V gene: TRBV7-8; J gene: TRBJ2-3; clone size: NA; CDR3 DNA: TGTGCCAGCAGCGCGGGGACTAGCGGGGTGGCAGATACGCAGTATTTT; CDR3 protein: CASSAGTSGVADTQYF
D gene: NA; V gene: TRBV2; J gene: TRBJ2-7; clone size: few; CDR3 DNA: TGTGCCAGCAGTCTCGGGAGCCAGGTCGAGCAGTACTTC; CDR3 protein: CASSLGSQVEQYF
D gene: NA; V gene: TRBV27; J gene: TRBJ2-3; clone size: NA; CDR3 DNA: TGTGCCAGCAGCCCCTCGGGGGTCACAGATACGCAGTATTTT; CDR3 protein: CASSPSGVTDTQYF